The sample holds many counts of the clone carrying this T cell receptor (beta chain). TCRdb reprocessed the PCR reads via MiXCR and lists one record per CDR3 protein. The sample shows about 98,000 distinct CDR3 sequences, more than 45% of them seen only once. These data belong to a study of CDR3 diversity in severe acne. CDR3 length: 18 amino acids. The germline CDR1 and CDR2 sequences are KGHSH and LQKENI. The ends lost 3 bases at V and 7 bases at J; junction bases unmatched: 15. The chain links TRBV18 to TRBJ1-4; 9 bases match TRBD1. Material for sequencing was blood. The clonotype originates from a male donor with acne. CDR3 in DNA: TGTGCCAGCTCACCGACAGGGGGTTTAAGGGAGTCGAGTGAAAAACTGTTTTTT. It is translated as CASSPTGGLRESSEKLFF. The variable domain in full, with the rest retrieved from reference TRBV18 and TRBJ1-4, is NAGVMQNPRHLVRRRGQEARLRCSPMKGHSHVYWYRQLPEEGLKFMVYLQKENIIDESGMPKERFSAEFPKEGPSILRIQQVVRGDSAAYFCASSPTGGLRESSEKLFFGSGTQLSVL.